This TCR beta chain is from a study of blood T cell repertoires in COVID-19. Study at large: There were acute and convalescent COVID-19 samples, and they came from the United States, Italy and Spain.

The method was immunoSEQ multiplex PCR; TCRdb's version includes in-frame clones alone and lacks a portion of them. The sample gives 250,000 to 350,000 clones, approximately 87% of which show up once; less than 3% is in the top ten. The Seattle site enrolled patients during active infection and followed them longitudinally. The sample was peripheral blood. This TCR was recovered from a woman in her 30s with COVID-19, enrolled during active disease.

The CDR3 sequence is CASSPGQKNTEAFF. In DNA, the CDR3 is TGTGCCAGCAGCCCCGGACAGAAGAACACTGAAGCTTTCTTT. The chain links TRBV11-2 to TRBJ1-1; D possibly corresponds to TRBD1 (6 bases). CDR1 and CDR2 (germline): SGHAT, FQNNGV. V dropped 5 bases and J dropped 1 base, with 11 bases sitting between them. This CDR3 is built from 14 residues.